The next 7 T cell receptor beta chains were all read from a single sample in a study of T cell changes during pregnancy in multiple sclerosis. Some clones are missing from TCRdb's copy, which holds only in-frame ones; the method was immunoSEQ multiplex PCR. The sample has some 95,000 clones, approximately 92% seen once. Specimen: peripheral blood, collected in the first trimester of pregnancy. The source of these receptors is a female donor with multiple sclerosis, enrolled in a pregnancy study.

This chain connects TRBV27 to TRBJ2-1; 7 bases fit TRBD2. CDR1 is MNHEY and CDR2 is SMNVEV in the germline V gene (reference sequence). Losses at the gene ends were 7 bases for V and 9 bases for J; bases not matched to a gene: 6. The length of the CDR3 is 12 residues. Here the CDR3 DNA reads TGTGCCAGCACTAACTGGGGGGGTGAGCAGTTCTTC. Translation: CASTNWGGEQFF.

V and J are TRBV7-9 and TRBJ2-5; D is unresolved. The germline CDR1 and CDR2 sequences are SEHNR and FQNEAQ (reference sequence). Between the trimmed V and J ends, which lost 3 bases and 1 base, there was a span of 6 bases. The CDR3 contains 13 residues. The CDR3 DNA reads TGTGCCAGCAGCTTTCCTCCCCAAGAGACCCAGTACTTC. As protein: CASSFPPQETQYF.

The chain is built from TRBV2 and TRBJ2-7, with unresolved D. With 3 bases removed from V and 5 bases from J, the gap between germline ends came to 8 bases. This CDR3 contains 12 residues. CDR1 and CDR2 (germline): SNHLY, FYNNEI. The CDR3 is CASSDGANEQYF. CDR3 bases: TGTGCCAGCAGTGATGGAGCGAACGAGCAGTACTTC.

Points on this clone: The junction and the germline gene differ at one end; a read error may be behind it. The chain combines TRBV6-5 with TRBJ1-1; 8 bases agree with TRBD1. CDR1 and CDR2 (germline): MNHEY, SVGAGI. This CDR3 has 13 residues. CDR3 protein: CASSYYQGAEAFF. The CDR3 bases are TGTGCCAGCAGTTACTACCAGGGGGCTGAGGCTTTCTTT.

V and J are TRBV11-2 and TRBJ2-3; a weak D match, TRBD1 (5 bases). V lost 4 bases, J lost 10 bases, and 12 bases lay in between. This CDR3 comprises 12 residues. The germline V gene has CDR1 SGHAT and CDR2 FQNNGV. For the CDR3, the DNA is TGTGCCAGCAGCTCCTCCAAGGGGTCGCAGTATTTT. The encoded protein is CASSSSKGSQYF.

The chain carries TRBV14 and TRBJ2-1; 13 bases are shared with TRBD2. The CDR3 consists of 17 residues. Unmatched junction bases numbered 7, after V lost 4 bases and J lost 4 bases. The germline V gene has CDR1 SGHDN and CDR2 FVKESK. CDR3 bases: TGTGCCAGCAGCCCTTCTGCGGGACTAGCGGGATACAATGAGCAGTTCTTC. This translates into CASSPSAGLAGYNEQFF.

This clone appeared a single time. This chain uses TRBV18 with TRBJ2-7; possibly TRBD2 for D (6 bases). V was shortened by 3 bases and J by 4 bases, with 16 bases between the two germline ends. Germline CDR1 KGHSH, CDR2 LQKENI. The CDR3 contains 15 residues. This CDR3 reads CASSPGRLVQYEQYF. CDR3 nucleotide sequence: TGTGCCAGCTCACCCGGACGACTAGTTCAGTACGAGCAGTACTTC.